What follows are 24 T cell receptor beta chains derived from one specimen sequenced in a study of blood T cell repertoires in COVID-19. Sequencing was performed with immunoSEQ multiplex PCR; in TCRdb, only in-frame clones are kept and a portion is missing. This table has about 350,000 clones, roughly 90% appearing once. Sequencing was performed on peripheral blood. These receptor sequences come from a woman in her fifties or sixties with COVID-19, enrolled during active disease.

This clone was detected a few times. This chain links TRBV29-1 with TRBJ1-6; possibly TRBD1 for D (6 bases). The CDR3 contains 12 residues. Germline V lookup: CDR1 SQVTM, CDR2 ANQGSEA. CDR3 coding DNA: TGCAAAGTACAGGGTGTGTGGTCACCCCTCCACTTT. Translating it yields CKVQGVWSPLHF.

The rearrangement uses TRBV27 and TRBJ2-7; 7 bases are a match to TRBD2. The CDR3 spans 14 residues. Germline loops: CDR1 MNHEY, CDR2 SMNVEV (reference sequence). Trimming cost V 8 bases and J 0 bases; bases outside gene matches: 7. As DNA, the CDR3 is TGTGCCAGCGGGTGGGGGGGTAACTCCTACGAGCAGTACTTC. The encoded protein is CASGWGGNSYEQYF.

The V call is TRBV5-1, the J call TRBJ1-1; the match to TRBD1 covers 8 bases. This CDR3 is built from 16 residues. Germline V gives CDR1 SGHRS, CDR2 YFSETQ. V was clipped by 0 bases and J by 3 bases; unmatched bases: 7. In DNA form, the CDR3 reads TGCGCCAGCAGCTTGGTATTCAGGGGGCGGCACACTGAAGCTTTCTTT. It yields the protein CASSLVFRGRHTEAFF.

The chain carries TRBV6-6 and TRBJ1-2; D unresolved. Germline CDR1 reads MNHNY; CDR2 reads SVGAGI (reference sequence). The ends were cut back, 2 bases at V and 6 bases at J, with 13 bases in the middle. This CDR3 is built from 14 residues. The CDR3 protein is CASSYLQPIDGYTF. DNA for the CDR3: TGTGCCAGCAGTTACCTACAGCCAATCGATGGCTACACCTTC.

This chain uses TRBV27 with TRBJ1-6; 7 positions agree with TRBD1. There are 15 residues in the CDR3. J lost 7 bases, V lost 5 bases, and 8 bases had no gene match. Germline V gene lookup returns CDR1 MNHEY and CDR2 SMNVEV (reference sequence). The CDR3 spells CASSNPGDRNSPLHF. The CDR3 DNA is TGTGCCAGCAGTAACCCCGGGGACAGAAATTCACCCCTCCACTTT.

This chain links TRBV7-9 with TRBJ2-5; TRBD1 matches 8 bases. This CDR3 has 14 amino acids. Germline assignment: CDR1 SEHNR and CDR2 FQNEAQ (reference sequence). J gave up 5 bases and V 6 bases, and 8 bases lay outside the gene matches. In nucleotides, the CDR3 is TGTGCCAGCAGGCAACCAGGGGGCGCGGAGACCCAGTACTTC. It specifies CASRQPGGAETQYF.

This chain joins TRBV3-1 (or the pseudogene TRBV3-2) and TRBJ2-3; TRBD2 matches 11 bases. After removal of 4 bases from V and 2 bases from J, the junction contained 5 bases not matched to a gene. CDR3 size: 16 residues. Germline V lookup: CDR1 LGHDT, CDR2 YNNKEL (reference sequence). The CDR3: CASSPGLAVLTDTQYF. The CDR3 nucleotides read TGTGCCAGCAGCCCGGGACTAGCGGTCCTCACAGATACGCAGTATTTT.

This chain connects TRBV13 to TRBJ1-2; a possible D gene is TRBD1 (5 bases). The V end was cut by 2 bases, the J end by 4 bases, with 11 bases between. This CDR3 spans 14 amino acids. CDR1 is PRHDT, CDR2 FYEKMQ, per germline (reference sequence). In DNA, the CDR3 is TGTGCCAGCAGCTTAAAGGGACTCGGCTATGGCTACACCTTC. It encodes CASSLKGLGYGYTF.

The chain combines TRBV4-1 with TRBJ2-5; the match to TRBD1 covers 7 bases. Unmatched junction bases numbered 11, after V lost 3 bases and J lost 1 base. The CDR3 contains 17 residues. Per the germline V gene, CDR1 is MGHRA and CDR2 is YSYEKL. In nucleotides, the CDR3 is TGCGCCAGCAGCCAGGGCGGACAGGCAAACCTCCAAGAGACCCAGTACTTC. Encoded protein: CASSQGGQANLQETQYF.

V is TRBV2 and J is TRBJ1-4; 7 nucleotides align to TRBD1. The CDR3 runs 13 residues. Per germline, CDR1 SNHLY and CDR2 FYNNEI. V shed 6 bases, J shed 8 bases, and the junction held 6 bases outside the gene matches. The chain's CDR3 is CASSGQEGEKLFF. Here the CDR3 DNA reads TGTGCCAGCAGCGGACAGGAGGGGGAAAAACTGTTTTTT.

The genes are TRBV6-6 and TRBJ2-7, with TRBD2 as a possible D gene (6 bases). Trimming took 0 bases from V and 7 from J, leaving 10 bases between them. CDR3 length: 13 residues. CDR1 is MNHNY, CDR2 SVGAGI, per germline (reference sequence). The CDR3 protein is CASSYSEGREQYF. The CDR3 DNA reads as TGTGCCAGCAGTTACTCGGAGGGGCGGGAGCAGTACTTC.

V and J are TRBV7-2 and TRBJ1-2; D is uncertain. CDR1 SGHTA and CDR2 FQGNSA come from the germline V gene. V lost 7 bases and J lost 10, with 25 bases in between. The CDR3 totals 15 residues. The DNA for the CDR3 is TGTGCCAGCACCCCGAGGGTCGGGTCTACCGATGTCTACACCTTC. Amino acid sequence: CASTPRVGSTDVYTF.

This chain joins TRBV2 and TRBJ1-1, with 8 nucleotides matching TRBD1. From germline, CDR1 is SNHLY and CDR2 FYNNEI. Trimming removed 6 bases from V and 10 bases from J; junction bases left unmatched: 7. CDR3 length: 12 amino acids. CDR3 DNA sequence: TGTGCCAGCAGGGACAGGGATGCCGGAGCTTTCTTT. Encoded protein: CASRDRDAGAFF. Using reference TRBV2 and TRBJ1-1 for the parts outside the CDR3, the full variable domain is EPEVTQTPSHQVTQMGQEVILRCVPISNHLYFYWYRQILGQKVEFLVSFYNNEISEKSEIFDDQFSVERPDGSNFTLKIRSTKLEDSAMYFCASRDRDAGAFFGQGTRLTVV.

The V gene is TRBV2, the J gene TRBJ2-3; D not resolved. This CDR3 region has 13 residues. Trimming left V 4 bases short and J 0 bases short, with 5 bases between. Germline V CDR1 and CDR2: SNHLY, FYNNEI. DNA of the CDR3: TGTGCCAGCAGTGTCGGGAGCACAGATACGCAGTATTTT. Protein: CASSVGSTDTQYF. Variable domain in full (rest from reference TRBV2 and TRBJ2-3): EPEVTQTPSHQVTQMGQEVILRCVPISNHLYFYWYRQILGQKVEFLVSFYNNEISEKSEIFDDQFSVERPDGSNFTLKIRSTKLEDSAMYFCASSVGSTDTQYFGPGTRLTVL.

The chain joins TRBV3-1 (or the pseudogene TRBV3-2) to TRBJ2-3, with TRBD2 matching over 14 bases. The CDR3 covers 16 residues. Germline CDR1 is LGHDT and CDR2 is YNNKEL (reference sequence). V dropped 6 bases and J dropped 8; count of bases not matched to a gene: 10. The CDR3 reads CASRSIGTSGGGTQYF. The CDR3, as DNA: TGTGCCAGCAGATCGATAGGGACTAGCGGGGGTGGTACGCAGTATTTT.

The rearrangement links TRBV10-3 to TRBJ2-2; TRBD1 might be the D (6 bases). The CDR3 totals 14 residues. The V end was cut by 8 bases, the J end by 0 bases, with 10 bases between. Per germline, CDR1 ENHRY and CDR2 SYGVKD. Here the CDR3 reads CAISSGANTGELFF. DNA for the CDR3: TGTGCCATCTCGTCAGGGGCGAACACCGGGGAGCTGTTTTTT.

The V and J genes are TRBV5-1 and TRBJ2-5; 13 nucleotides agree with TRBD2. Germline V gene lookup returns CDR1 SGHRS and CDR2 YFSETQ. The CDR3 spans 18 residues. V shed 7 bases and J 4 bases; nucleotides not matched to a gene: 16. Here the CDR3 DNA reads TGCGCCAGCTGCCCTTCCGGGACTAGCGGGGTGGCAGGAGAGACCCAGTACTTC. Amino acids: CASCPSGTSGVAGETQYF.

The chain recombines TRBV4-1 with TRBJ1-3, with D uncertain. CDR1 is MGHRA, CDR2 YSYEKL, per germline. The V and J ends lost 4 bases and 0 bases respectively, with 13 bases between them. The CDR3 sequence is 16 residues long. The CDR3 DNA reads TGCGCCAGCAGCCCAGAGCGCGGGTTCTCTGGAAACACCATATATTTT. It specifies CASSPERGFSGNTIYF.

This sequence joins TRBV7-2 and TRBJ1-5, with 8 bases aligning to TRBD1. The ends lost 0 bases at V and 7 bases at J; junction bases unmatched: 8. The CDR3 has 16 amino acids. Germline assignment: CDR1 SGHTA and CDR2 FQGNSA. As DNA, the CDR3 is TGTGCCAGCAGCTTAGCTACAGGGGGGTCCATGCAGCCCCAGCATTTT. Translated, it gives CASSLATGGSMQPQHF.

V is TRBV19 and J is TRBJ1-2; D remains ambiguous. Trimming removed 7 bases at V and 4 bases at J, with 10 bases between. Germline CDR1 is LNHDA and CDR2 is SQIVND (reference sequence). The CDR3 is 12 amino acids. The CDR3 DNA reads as TGTGCCAGTATATCCACAGTCTATGGCTACACCTTC. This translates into CASISTVYGYTF. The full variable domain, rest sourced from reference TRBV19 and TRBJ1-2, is DGGITQSPKYLFRKEGQNVTLSCEQNLNHDAMYWYRQDPGQGLRLIYYSQIVNDFQKGDIAEGYSVSREKKESFPLTVTSAQKNPTAFYLCASISTVYGYTFGSGTRLTVV.

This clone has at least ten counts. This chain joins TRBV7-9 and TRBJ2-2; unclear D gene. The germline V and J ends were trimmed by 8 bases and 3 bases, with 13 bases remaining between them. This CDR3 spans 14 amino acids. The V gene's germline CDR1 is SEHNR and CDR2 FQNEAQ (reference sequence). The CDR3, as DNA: TGTGCCAGCGTCCCTCTTGAGTACACCGGGGAGCTGTTTTTT. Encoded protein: CASVPLEYTGELFF.

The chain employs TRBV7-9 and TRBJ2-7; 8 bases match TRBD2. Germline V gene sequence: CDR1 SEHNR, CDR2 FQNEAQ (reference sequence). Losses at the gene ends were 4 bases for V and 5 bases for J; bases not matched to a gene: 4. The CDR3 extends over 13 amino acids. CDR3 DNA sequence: TGTGCCAGCAGCTATGGACTAGCTAACGAGCAGTACTTC. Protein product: CASSYGLANEQYF.

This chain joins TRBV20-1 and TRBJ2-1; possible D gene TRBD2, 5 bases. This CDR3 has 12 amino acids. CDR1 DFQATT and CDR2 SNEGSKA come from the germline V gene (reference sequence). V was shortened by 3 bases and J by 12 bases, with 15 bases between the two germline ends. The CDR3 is CSASLTTRVQFF. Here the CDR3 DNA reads TGCAGTGCTAGTCTAACTACTAGGGTGCAGTTCTTC.

The CDR3 here is CASSFGSAGELFF. The CDR3 nucleotides are TGTGCCAGCAGCTTCGGGTCGGCCGGGGAGCTGTTTTTT. The chain couples TRBV5-6 to TRBJ2-2; D not certain. Trimming took off 2 bases at V and 6 bases at J, with 8 bases between the two ends. Germline lookup yields CDR1 SGHDT and CDR2 YYEEEE. CDR3 length equals 13 residues. The full variable domain, its missing parts supplied by reference TRBV5-6 and TRBJ2-2, is DAGVTQSPTHLIKTRGQQVTLRCSPKSGHDTVSWYQQALGQGPQFIFQYYEEEERQRGNFPDRFSGHQFPNYSSELNVNALLLGDSALYLCASSFGSAGELFFGEGSRLTVL.